The 28 T cell receptor beta chains reported below all come from one sample, sequenced in a study of blood T cell repertoires in COVID-19. Here immunoSEQ multiplex PCR was the method, and the copy in TCRdb shows in-frame clones only, minus some. The sample has about 120,000 clones; 90% are singletons. The sequenced sample was peripheral blood. Receptors originate from a woman aged 60-70 years with COVID-19, enrolled during active disease.

This clone was detected a few times. The rearrangement links TRBV6-2 or TRBV6-3 to TRBJ2-5; 8 bases are a match to TRBD1. Germline CDR1 MNHEY, CDR2 SVGEGT. V dropped 4 bases and J dropped 5; count of bases not matched to a gene: 9. This CDR3 is 15 amino acids long. The CDR3: CASSSYQGAGETQYF. Written as DNA, the CDR3 is TGTGCCAGCAGTTCCTATCAGGGGGCGGGGGAGACCCAGTACTTC.

This clone was counted once. The chain uses TRBV27 and TRBJ1-6; 7 bases agree with TRBD1. Germline V gene lookup returns CDR1 MNHEY and CDR2 SMNVEV (reference sequence). Trimming cost V 5 bases and J 13 bases; bases outside gene matches: 11. The CDR3 loop spans 14 amino acids. As DNA, the CDR3 is TGTGCCAGCAGTCGGACAGGTCTTAGCGAGCCCCTCCACTTT. Protein sequence: CASSRTGLSEPLHF.

This chain connects TRBV10-2 to TRBJ1-5, with TRBD1 matching over 9 bases. Germline CDR1 is WSHSY and CDR2 is SAAADI. The CDR3 consists of 15 residues. V shed 5 bases, J shed 1 base, and the junction held 3 bases outside the gene matches. CDR3 amino acids: CASSIGQGSNQPQHF. Here the CDR3 DNA reads TGCGCCAGCAGTATTGGACAGGGGAGCAATCAGCCCCAGCATTTT.

V usage is TRBV4-3 and J usage is TRBJ1-2, with TRBD1 matching 8 bases. Germline values: CDR1 LGHNA, CDR2 YSLEER. This CDR3 has 14 residues. V gave up 0 bases and J gave up 7 bases; unmatched junction bases: 4. CDR3 coding DNA: TGCGCCAGCAGCCAAGAAGGGGACAGGCTTGGCTACACCTTC. Encoded protein: CASSQEGDRLGYTF.

The J gene is TRBJ2-1, the V gene TRBV5-1, with D perhaps matching TRBD2 (6 bases). The CDR3 is 16 residues long. The germline V gene encodes CDR1 SGHRS and CDR2 YFSETQ. Trimming cost V 0 bases and J 8 bases, with 18 bases left between them. Written as DNA, the CDR3 is TGCGCCAGCAGCTTGGTGGCGGGGAGGCGCCTCCATGAGCAGTTCTTC. Amino acids: CASSLVAGRRLHEQFF.

The chain has TRBV19 and TRBJ1-1, with D possibly being TRBD1 (6 bases). This CDR3 comprises 13 residues. The V gene lost 3 bases and the J gene lost 4 bases, with 9 bases spanning the gap. CDR1 and CDR2 (germline): LNHDA, SQIVND (reference sequence). Here the CDR3 reads CASSITGTTEAFF. The CDR3 bases are TGTGCCAGTAGTATTACAGGGACCACTGAAGCTTTCTTT. Drawing the rest from reference TRBV19 and TRBJ1-1, the complete variable domain is DGGITQSPKYLFRKEGQNVTLSCEQNLNHDAMYWYRQDPGQGLRLIYYSQIVNDFQKGDIAEGYSVSREKKESFPLTVTSAQKNPTAFYLCASSITGTTEAFFGQGTRLTVV.

This clone was seen once. The J gene is TRBJ2-3, the V gene TRBV25-1, with 9 bases aligning to TRBD1. The junction had 10 bases not matched to a gene; V was cut back by 4 bases and J by 2 bases. CDR1 and CDR2 (germline): MGHDK, SYGVNS. CDR3 length equals 17 residues. The CDR3 sequence is CASSGSGTGSLTDTQYF. The CDR3 nucleotides are TGTGCCAGCAGTGGTTCCGGGACAGGGTCCCTCACAGATACGCAGTATTTT.

The chain has TRBV7-9 and TRBJ2-5; the match to TRBD2 covers 7 bases. Germline V gene data show CDR1 as SEHNR and CDR2 as FQNEAQ (reference sequence). V shed 1 base, J shed 2 bases, and the junction held 4 bases outside the gene matches. The CDR3 consists of 15 residues. The CDR3 DNA reads as TGTGCCAGCAGCTTAGAGGGACTATCACAAGAGACCCAGTACTTC. This codes for CASSLEGLSQETQYF.

J is TRBJ2-7 and V is TRBV7-2; perhaps TRBD1 as D (6 bases). The length of the CDR3 is 14 residues. Germline V CDR1 and CDR2: SGHTA, FQGNSA. The ends were cut back, 5 bases at V and 5 bases at J, with 16 bases in the middle. The CDR3 DNA follows: TGTGCCAGCAGCAATCCACAGGGTTTCCACGAGCAGTACTTC. Translation: CASSNPQGFHEQYF.

The J gene is TRBJ2-3, the V gene TRBV4-1; D might be TRBD2 (5 bases). The germline CDR1 and CDR2 sequences are MGHRA and YSYEKL. The V gene lost 0 bases and the J gene lost 3 bases, with 16 bases spanning the gap. This CDR3 is built from 17 residues. The CDR3 spells CASSQEGSGKVTDTQYF. CDR3 sequence (DNA): TGCGCCAGCAGCCAAGAGGGGAGCGGAAAGGTTACAGATACGCAGTATTTT.

The chain couples TRBV21-1 to TRBJ2-7; the listed D gene, TRBD2, was not tested against the DNA. TRBV21-1 constitutes a pseudogene. The CDR3 has 16 amino acids. This CDR3 is CASSKELRGSSYEQYF. The CDR3 DNA is TGTGCCAGCAGCAAAGAGTTGCGGGGGAGCTCCTACGAGCAGTACTTC.

In nucleotides, the CDR3 is TGTGCCTGGAGTCGAAATGCAGGGTCGGCTGGCTACACCTTC. Its protein product is CAWSRNAGSAGYTF. V usage is TRBV30 and J usage is TRBJ1-2; a weak D match, TRBD1 (5 bases). From germline, CDR1 is GTSNPN and CDR2 SVGIG (reference sequence). The V and J ends lost 2 bases and 7 bases respectively, with 17 bases between them. This CDR3 contains 14 residues.

A remark on this clone: At one boundary the junction diverges from the germline segment, which might be a read error. The chain recombines TRBV7-7 with TRBJ2-1, with D possibly being TRBD1 (6 bases). The CDR3 has 13 residues. The germline gives CDR1 SSHAT, CDR2 FNYEAQ (reference sequence). The CDR3 sequence: CASSTGTHNEQFF. As DNA, the CDR3 is TGTGCTAGCAGCACCGGGACACACAATGAGCAGTTCTTC.

The chain couples TRBV6-5 to TRBJ1-2; 10 nucleotides align to TRBD1. Germline lookup yields CDR1 MNHEY and CDR2 SVGAGI. V shed 7 bases, J shed 8 bases, and the junction held 7 bases outside the gene matches. This CDR3 is built from 13 residues. CDR3 sequence reads: CASTRTGGRGYTF. CDR3 nucleotides: TGTGCCAGCACGAGGACAGGGGGAAGAGGCTACACCTTC.

The chain combines TRBV18 with TRBJ1-6; D perhaps matches TRBD1 (5 bases). Germline values: CDR1 KGHSH, CDR2 LQKENI. Trimming removed 3 bases at V and 8 bases at J, with 14 bases between. This CDR3 comprises 15 residues. CDR3 sequence reads: CASSPRGGADSPLHF. The DNA of the CDR3 is TGTGCCAGCTCACCCCGAGGAGGGGCGGATTCACCCCTCCACTTT.

The chain employs TRBV7-2 and TRBJ1-2; no firm D call. Germline assignment: CDR1 SGHTA and CDR2 FQGNSA. The V end was cut by 6 bases, the J end by 4 bases, with 15 bases between. There are 14 residues in the CDR3. CDR3 coding DNA: TGTGCCAGCAGTCCCCCCGGGGTTATCTATGGCTACACCTTC. Its translation is CASSPPGVIYGYTF.

V gene TRBV10-3 combines with J gene TRBJ2-5; 10 bases are shared with TRBD2. CDR3 length: 15 residues. The junction had 13 bases not matched to a gene; V was cut back by 10 bases and J by 5 bases. The germline V gene encodes CDR1 ENHRY and CDR2 SYGVKD. The CDR3 sequence: CATATSSGGTETQYF. The DNA of the CDR3 is TGTGCCACCGCAACTTCTAGCGGGGGAACGGAGACCCAGTACTTC.

This clone showed up just a few times. The V and J genes are TRBV7-3 and TRBJ2-3; maybe TRBD1 (5 bases). V was trimmed by 5 bases and J by 4 bases, leaving 13 bases between them. CDR1 SGHTA and CDR2 FQGTGA come from the germline V gene. This CDR3 is built from 14 residues. This chain's CDR3 is CASSTSSGSDTQYF. The CDR3 coding sequence is TGTGCCAGCAGCACATCCTCAGGGTCAGATACGCAGTATTTT. The full variable domain, rest sourced from reference TRBV7-3 and TRBJ2-3, is GAGVSQTPSNKVTEKGKYVELRCDPISGHTALYWYRQSLGQGPEFLIYFQGTGAADDSGLPNDRFFAVRPEGSVSTLKIQRTERGDSAVYLCASSTSSGSDTQYFGPGTRLTVL.

As for this clone: At one end, the junction sequence differs from germline, possibly due to a read error. This chain links TRBV6-5 with TRBJ2-3; D remains ambiguous. The CDR3 totals 14 residues. Germline V CDR1 and CDR2: MNHEY, SVGAGI. The CDR3 nucleotides read TGTGCCGGCAGTTACTCGGCCGAACAGAATACGCAGTATTTT. Protein sequence: CAGSYSAEQNTQYF.

As to this clone: The sample contains more than one DNA sequence encoding this CDR3. The chain uses TRBV27 and TRBJ2-7; 7 bases line up with TRBD1. The CDR3 contains 13 residues. The germline gives CDR1 MNHEY, CDR2 SMNVEV (reference sequence). The V gene end was trimmed by 2 bases and the J gene end by 2 bases; junction bases not matched to a gene: 0. CDR3 protein: CASSLGTAYEQYF. The CDR3 DNA reads TGTGCCAGCAGTTTAGGGACAGCCTACGAGCAGTACTTC.

CDR3 residues: CASSPTEYGYTF. The CDR3 DNA reads TGTGCCAGCTCACCAACAGAGTATGGCTACACCTTC. The V and J genes are TRBV18 and TRBJ1-2, with D uncertain. CDR3 size: 12 residues. V dropped 2 bases and J dropped 5 bases, with 6 bases sitting between them. CDR1 and CDR2 from the germline V gene are KGHSH and LQKENI.

The rearrangement uses TRBV7-9 and TRBJ1-2; 7 nucleotides align to TRBD1. V was clipped by 1 base and J by 8 bases; unmatched bases: 4. The germline CDR1 and CDR2 sequences are SEHNR and FQNEAQ (reference sequence). CDR3 length: 13 amino acids. The CDR3 DNA follows: TGTGCCAGCAGCTTAGGGAGGGGGCTCGGCTACACCTTC. This translates into CASSLGRGLGYTF.

The chain is built from TRBV6-2 or TRBV6-3 and TRBJ1-6; tentative D call: TRBD1 (6 bases). Germline V gene sequence: CDR1 MNHEY, CDR2 SVGEGT. Trimming left V 4 bases short and J 9 bases short, with 10 bases between. The CDR3 consists of 13 residues. The CDR3 sequence: CASSSDRFSPLHF. Here the CDR3 DNA reads TGTGCCAGCAGTTCGGACAGATTTTCACCCCTCCACTTT.

There are a few counts of this clone. Other nucleotide sequences from this sample produce the same CDR3. This chain uses TRBV4-2 with TRBJ1-1; TRBD1 matches 10 bases. From germline, CDR1 is LGHNA and CDR2 YNFKEQ. The CDR3 has 15 residues. The J segment lost 5 bases and the V segment lost 1 base, leaving 4 bases of the junction unmatched. The CDR3 here is CASSQARTGGTEAFF. CDR3 coding DNA: TGTGCCAGCAGCCAAGCCCGGACAGGGGGGACTGAAGCTTTCTTT.

The rearrangement uses TRBV30 and TRBJ1-1; D remains ambiguous. Trimming pared 2 bases from V and 7 bases from J, leaving 17 bases between. The germline V gene has CDR1 GTSNPN and CDR2 SVGIG (reference sequence). The CDR3 covers 14 residues. CDR3 nucleotides: TGTGCCTGGAGTCGAGGATCCCTACCGGGTGAAGCTTTCTTT. Protein sequence: CAWSRGSLPGEAFF.

The V and J genes are TRBV5-4 and TRBJ2-1, with 7 positions matching TRBD1. CDR1 and CDR2 from the germline V gene are SGHNT and YYREEE (reference sequence). J gave up 6 bases and V 3 bases, and 15 bases lay outside the gene matches. CDR3 length: 17 amino acids. The CDR3: CASSSLTGPTQGNEQFF. The CDR3 DNA reads TGTGCCAGCAGCTCCCTGACAGGGCCTACCCAGGGCAATGAGCAGTTCTTC. Combining the CDR3 with reference TRBV5-4 and TRBJ2-1 gives the whole variable domain ETGVTQSPTHLIKTRGQQVTLRCSSQSGHNTVSWYQQALGQGPQFIFQYYREEENGRGNFPPRFSGLQFPNYSSELNVNALELDDSALYLCASSSLTGPTQGNEQFFGPGTRLTVL.

This chain links TRBV27 with TRBJ1-2, with D possibly matching TRBD1 (5 bases). CDR3 length: 14 residues. Germline V CDR1 and CDR2: MNHEY, SMNVEV (reference sequence). V lost 2 bases and J lost 0, with 7 bases in between. The CDR3 sequence is CASSLRRANYGYTF. CDR3 nucleotide sequence: TGTGCCAGCAGTTTACGCAGGGCTAACTATGGCTACACCTTC.

The chain joins TRBV19 to TRBJ2-7; 9 nucleotides line up with TRBD1. Unmatched junction bases numbered 3, after V lost 2 bases and J lost 4 bases. Looked up from germline, CDR1 is LNHDA and CDR2 is SQIVND (reference sequence). The CDR3 has 14 residues. The DNA for the CDR3 is TGTGCCAGTAGTATAACAGGGGGCGAGTACGAGCAGTACTTC. It yields the protein CASSITGGEYEQYF.